The clone carrying this TCR beta chain was observed a few times. Its target is unknown. RNA transcripts served as template for amplifying TCR beta CDR3 sequences. RT-PCR was first run with HTBI primers, then multiplex PCR in a second round. MiXCR, run by TCRdb on the multiplex PCR reads, gives a single entry per CDR3 protein. Here the sample spans some 750,000 distinct CDR3 sequences, 40% being singletons. This sample is drawn from a study of Graves' ophthalmopathy and Graves' hyperthyroidism. Study-level information: Blood was drawn at initial diagnosis, before any treatment. Findings and limits, study-wide: Most thyroid-expanded clonotypes exceeding 0.001 frequency were also found in blood.

Germline assignment: CDR1 SGHDT and CDR2 YYEEEE. This CDR3 contains 13 residues. V shed 5 bases and J shed 7 bases, with 15 bases lying between them. Patients with other autoimmune diseases, uncontrolled infections, pregnancy or lactation were excluded. Sequenced sample: peripheral blood. The receptor was isolated from an adult man with Graves' ophthalmopathy. The chain recombines TRBV5-6 with TRBJ1-1; D call uncertain. CDR3 bases: TGTGCCAGCAGGATAGAGACTTGGGGTGAAGCTTTCTTT. It codes for CASRIETWGEAFF. The whole variable domain, remainder taken from reference TRBV5-6 and TRBJ1-1, is DAGVTQSPTHLIKTRGQQVTLRCSPKSGHDTVSWYQQALGQGPQFIFQYYEEEERQRGNFPDRFSGHQFPNYSSELNVNALLLGDSALYLCASRIETWGEAFFGQGTRLTVV.